These T cell receptor beta chains were read from a single sample in a study of memory CD4+ T cells and cytomegalovirus serostatus. TCRdb's copy holds only in-frame clones and misses some; the assay was immunoSEQ multiplex PCR. The sample lists more than 55,000 clones, 80% to 85% occurring once. The specimen sequenced was memory CD4+ T cells from blood. The source of these receptors is an adult in good health and CMV-seronegative. Both conserved end residues are part of each CDR3. D genes are given only for firm matches. A clone size is listed for some rows: how often the clone was seen (once, few, many), or a class if it is expanded.

D gene	clone size	CDR3 length	V gene	J gene	CDR3 DNA	CDR3 protein
.	.	18	TRBV7-2	TRBJ2-1	TGTGCCAGCAGCTTACCCTATGGTCGGGAGATATTGGGTGATGAGCAGTTCTTC	CASSLPYGREILGDEQFF
TRBD2	.	16	TRBV7-8	TRBJ2-1	TGTGCCAGCAGCTACCGACTAGCCGGAGGCCCAAATGAGCAGTTCTTC	CASSYRLAGGPNEQFF
TRBD1	.	14	TRBV5-1	TRBJ2-7	TGCGCCAGCAGCTTGACAGGGGACTCCTACGAGCAGTACTTC	CASSLTGDSYEQYF
.	.	11	TRBV7-8	TRBJ1-1	TGTGCCAGCAGCCTTTTCGCTGAAGCTTTCTTT	CASSLFAEAFF
.	.	13	TRBV5-1	TRBJ2-1	TGCGCCAGCAGCTGGGACGGCTACAATGAGCAGTTCTTC	CASSWDGYNEQFF
TRBD2	.	19	TRBV6-4	TRBJ2-7	TGTGCCAGCAGTGAGACCCCGGGACTAGCGATTCCCGGGGGCTACGAGCAGTACTTC	CASSETPGLAIPGGYEQYF
TRBD1	.	15	TRBV5-1	TRBJ1-6	TGCGCCAGCACCTACCGGACAGGGGATAATTCACCCCTCCACTTT	CASTYRTGDNSPLHF
.	.	16	TRBV25-1	TRBJ1-4	TGTGCCAGCAGCCTGGGCAGCCTCTCAACTAATGAAAAACTGTTTTTT	CASSLGSLSTNEKLFF
.	once	13	TRBV2	TRBJ2-7	TGTGCCAGCAGTGAGGTCACCCCCTACGAGCAGTACTTC	CASSEVTPYEQYF
.	.	14	TRBV5-1	TRBJ2-5	TGCGCCAGCAGCTTGGCTCAGGGGCGCGAGACCCAGTACTTC	CASSLAQGRETQYF
.	.	15	TRBV4-1	TRBJ1-4	TGCGCCAGCAGCCAATCCGGACGGACAGCCGAAAAACTGTTTTTT	CASSQSGRTAEKLFF
.	few	15	TRBV2	TRBJ2-5	TGTGCCAGCAGAAACCCCCGACAATACCAAGAGACCCAGTACTTC	CASRNPRQYQETQYF
.	.	15	TRBV9	TRBJ1-2	TGTGCCAGCAGCGTAAGCGGGGACATGGCCTATGGCTACACCTTC	CASSVSGDMAYGYTF
.	once	17	TRBV27	TRBJ2-7	TGTGCCAGCAGGATCATGATGCCGGGACCTAAACTCTACGAGCAGTACTTC	CASRIMMPGPKLYEQYF
TRBD1	.	16	TRBV28	TRBJ2-3	TGTGCCAGCAGCGAGGGACAGATGATTAGCACAGATACGCAGTATTTT	CASSEGQMISTDTQYF
.	few	15	TRBV7-9	TRBJ2-7	TGTGCCAGCAGCTCGGGACGTGAGAGAGGCTACGAGCAGTACTTC	CASSSGRERGYEQYF
.	.	13	TRBV2	TRBJ2-5	TGTGCCAGCAGTGGTCGGTGGCAAGAGACCCAGTACTTC	CASSGRWQETQYF
.	.	14	TRBV6-5	TRBJ1-2	TGTGCCAGCAGGGACACAGGGACCAACTATGGCTACACCTTC	CASRDTGTNYGYTF
.	.	13	TRBV5-8	TRBJ1-3	TGTGCCAGCGGACAGAGCTCTGGAAACACCATATATTTT	CASGQSSGNTIYF
.	few	14	TRBV7-9	TRBJ1-2	TGTGCCAGCAGCCCTGCTGACAGGCCCTATGGCTACACCTTC	CASSPADRPYGYTF
.	.	12	TRBV7-9	TRBJ1-5	TGTGCCAGCAGCTTAGCAGGGGACCCCCAGCATTTC	CASSLAGDPQHF
.	.	14	TRBV7-2	TRBJ1-2	TGTGCCAGCAGCTTACTGGGGGTGGCGGGTGGCTACACCTTC	CASSLLGVAGGYTF
.	.	13	TRBV7-6	TRBJ1-2	TGTGCCAGCAGCCCATCCGCTAACTATGGCTACACCTTC	CASSPSANYGYTF
.	.	13	TRBV27	TRBJ1-6	TGTGCCAGCACCGGGGCCGCCAGTTCACCCCTCCACTTT	CASTGAASSPLHF
.	.	14	TRBV18	TRBJ2-5	TGTGCCAGCTCACCTAGGCAGTCCCAAGAGACCCAGTACTTC	CASSPRQSQETQYF
TRBD1	.	14	TRBV5-6	TRBJ1-4	TGTGCCAGCAGCTCAACAGGGGAAGGTGAAAAACTGTTTTTT	CASSSTGEGEKLFF
.	once	16	TRBV28	TRBJ1-3	TGTGCCAGCAGTTCCACCCGGGTAGGCGGTGGAAACACCATATATTTT	CASSSTRVGGGNTIYF
TRBD1	.	13	TRBV10-3	TRBJ2-2	TGTGCCATCAGTGTTGACAGGGCCGGGGAGCTGTTTTTT	CAISVDRAGELFF
.	.	14	TRBV5-6	TRBJ1-1	TGTGCCAGTGGTGTGGGGGCGCGGGGCACTGAAGCTTTCTTT	CASGVGARGTEAFF
TRBD1	.	16	TRBV5-4	TRBJ1-3	TGTGCCAGCAGCTCGATCGTCGCGGGACAGGGCAACACCATATATTTT	CASSSIVAGQGNTIYF
.	.	13	TRBV13	TRBJ1-1	TGTGCCAGCAGCTTAGAAGGTGGCACTGAAGCTTTCTTT	CASSLEGGTEAFF
.	.	16	TRBV5-8	TRBJ1-2	TGTGCCAGCAGCCCCACTCTGGCAGGGTTCGATTATGGCTACACCTTC	CASSPTLAGFDYGYTF
.	.	12	TRBV7-9	TRBJ2-7	TGTGCCAGCAGCTCCGGCGCCTACGAGCAGTACTTC	CASSSGAYEQYF
.	few	13	TRBV5-8	TRBJ1-1	TGTGCCAGCACCCCGACTCCGAACACTGAAGCTTTCTTT	CASTPTPNTEAFF
.	.	14	TRBV5-1	TRBJ1-1	TGCGCCAGCAGCGGACAACAGACCAACACTGAAGCTTTCTTT	CASSGQQTNTEAFF
.	.	14	TRBV5-6	TRBJ1-2	TGTGCCAGCAGCACCATAGCGGGTAGCTATGGCTACACCTTC	CASSTIAGSYGYTF
.	.	15	TRBV18	TRBJ1-2	TGTGCCAGCTCACCAGAAGGTCAGGGAGGCTATGGCTACACCTTC	CASSPEGQGGYGYTF
.	.	13	TRBV5-1	TRBJ1-1	TGCGCCAGCAGGGGGCGTCTGAACACTGAAGCTTTCTTT	CASRGRLNTEAFF
.	.	16	TRBV10-3	TRBJ1-3	TGTGCCATCAGTGCCTTGGAACAGGGTACTGGAAACACCATATATTTT	CAISALEQGTGNTIYF
.	once	16	TRBV5-4	TRBJ2-2	TGTGCCAGCAGCTTGCCCGCTAGCCAGAACACCGGGGAGCTGTTTTTT	CASSLPASQNTGELFF
.	.	12	TRBV5-6	TRBJ1-2	TGTGCCAGCAGCTTGGGGGCCCGAGGCTACACCTTC	CASSLGARGYTF
.	.	15	TRBV5-1	TRBJ1-1	TGCGCCAGCAGCTTGAGTAGGGGCAGGAACACTGAAGCTTTCTTT	CASSLSRGRNTEAFF
.	once	20	TRBV2	TRBJ2-6	TGTGCCAGCCAGGGGATCACGAAGTGGGGGGACTTGGTTGGGGCCAACGTCCTGACTTTC	CASQGITKWGDLVGANVLTF
TRBD2	.	16	TRBV19	TRBJ2-5	TGTGCCAGTAGTATAGGACTAGCGGGAGGGTCCGGGACCCAGTACTTC	CASSIGLAGGSGTQYF
.	.	15	TRBV10-1	TRBJ1-1	TGCGCCAGCAGCTCCGGTGAGACTATGAACACTGAAGCTTTCTTT	CASSSGETMNTEAFF
.	.	16	TRBV19	TRBJ1-1	TGTGCCAGTACCCCATGGGGTTGGCAGGGGAACACTGAAGCTTTCTTT	CASTPWGWQGNTEAFF
.	.	18	TRBV4-1	TRBJ1-2	TGCGCCAGCAGCCAGGCCCGGACAGCCCAGGGAGCTAACTATGGCTACACCTTC	CASSQARTAQGANYGYTF
TRBD1	.	16	TRBV9	TRBJ2-2	TGTGCCAGCAGCGTAGTGGGACAGGGGGCCTCCGGGGAGCTGTTTTTT	CASSVVGQGASGELFF
.	.	15	TRBV7-8	TRBJ2-3	TGTGCCAGCAGCACCCGGACCCTTGGAACAGATACGCAGTATTTT	CASSTRTLGTDTQYF
TRBD2	.	14	TRBV5-6	TRBJ2-2	TGTGCCAGCAGCCGGACTAGCGGGACCGGGGAGCTGTTTTTT	CASSRTSGTGELFF
.	once	10	TRBV7-9	TRBJ2-1	TGTGCCAGCAGCTTAAAGGAGCAGTTCTTC	CASSLKEQFF
.	few	12	TRBV30	TRBJ2-7	TGTGCCTGGAGTCGGGGGAACTACGAGCAGTACTTC	CAWSRGNYEQYF